The present T cell receptor beta chain was sequenced within a study of control samples from healthy donors and cancer patients. Produced via immunoSEQ multiplex PCR; TCRdb's table is partial and in-frame only. The profile shows approximately 100,000 clones, around 88% of them singletons. CDR3 length equals 13 residues. Germline V gene sequence: CDR1 MRHNA, CDR2 SNTAGT. V was pared by 3 bases and J by 5 bases, with 7 bases between. The sequencing sample was made of blood. The source of this sequence is a man in his thirties or forties in good health. The gene calls are TRBV6-4 and TRBJ2-2, with unresolved D. For the CDR3, the DNA is TGTGCCAGCAGTGAAGAGGAGACCGGGGAGCTGTTTTTT. It codes for CASSEEETGELFF.